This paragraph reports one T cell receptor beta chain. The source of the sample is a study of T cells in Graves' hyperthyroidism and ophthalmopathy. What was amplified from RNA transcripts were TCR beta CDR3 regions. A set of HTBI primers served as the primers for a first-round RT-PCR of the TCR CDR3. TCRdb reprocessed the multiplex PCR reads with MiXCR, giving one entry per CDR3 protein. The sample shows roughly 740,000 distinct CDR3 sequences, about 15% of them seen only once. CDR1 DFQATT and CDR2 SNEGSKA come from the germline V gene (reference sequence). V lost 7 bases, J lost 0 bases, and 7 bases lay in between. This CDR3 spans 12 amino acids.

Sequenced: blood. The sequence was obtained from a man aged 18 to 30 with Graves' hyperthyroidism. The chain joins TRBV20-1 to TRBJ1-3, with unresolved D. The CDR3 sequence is CSVSPSGNTIYF. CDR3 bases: TGCAGTGTATCCCCCTCTGGAAACACCATATATTTT.